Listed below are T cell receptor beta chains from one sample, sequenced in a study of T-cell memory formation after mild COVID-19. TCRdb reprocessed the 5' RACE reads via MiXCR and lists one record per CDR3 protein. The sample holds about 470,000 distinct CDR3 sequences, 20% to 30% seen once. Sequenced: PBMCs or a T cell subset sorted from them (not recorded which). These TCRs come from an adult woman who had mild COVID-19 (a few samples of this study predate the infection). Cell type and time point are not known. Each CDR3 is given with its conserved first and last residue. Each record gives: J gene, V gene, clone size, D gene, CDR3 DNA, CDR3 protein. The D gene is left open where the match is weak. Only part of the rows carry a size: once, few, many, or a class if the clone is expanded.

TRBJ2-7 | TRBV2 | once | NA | TGTGCCAGCAGTGTCAACAGTCCCTACGAGCAGTACTTC | CASSVNSPYEQYF
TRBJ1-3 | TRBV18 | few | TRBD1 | TGTGCCAGCTCACACGACAGGGAAAACACCATATATTTT | CASSHDRENTIYF
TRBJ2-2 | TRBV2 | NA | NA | TGTGCCAGCAGTGAAGCTACAGAATGGCGGGAGCTGTTTTTT | CASSEATEWRELFF
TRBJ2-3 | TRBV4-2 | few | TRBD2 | TGTGCCAGCAGCCACCAACGAGCGGGGGCTACAGATACGCAGTATTTT | CASSHQRAGATDTQYF
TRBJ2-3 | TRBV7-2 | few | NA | TGTGCCAGCAGCTCACCTTACGCAGTAGTTTTT | CASSSPYAVVF
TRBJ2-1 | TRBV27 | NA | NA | TGTGCCGGGGCAAGAGGGCCCTCCTATGAGCAGTTCTTC | CAGARGPSYEQFF
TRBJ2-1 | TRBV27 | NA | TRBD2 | TGTGCCAGCAGTTTAAGACTAGCGGGAGGCGCATGGGAGCAGTTCTTC | CASSLRLAGGAWEQFF
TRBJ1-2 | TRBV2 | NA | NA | TGTGCCAGCAGAAGGACAGCCGCTAACTATGGCTACACCTTC | CASRRTAANYGYTF
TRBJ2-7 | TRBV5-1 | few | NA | TGCGCCAGCAGCTTGGACAGGGAAAGCTACGAGCAGTACTTC | CASSLDRESYEQYF
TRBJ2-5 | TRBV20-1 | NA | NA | TGCAGTGCTCGGACCAAAGAGACCCAGTACTTC | CSARTKETQYF
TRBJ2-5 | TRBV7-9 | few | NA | TGTGCCAGCACCCGGGGCTCCGAGACCCAGTACTTC | CASTRGSETQYF
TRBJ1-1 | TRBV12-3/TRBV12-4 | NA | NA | TGTGCCAGCAAAAGACAGCTCGGGAACACTGAAGCTTTCTTT | CASKRQLGNTEAFF
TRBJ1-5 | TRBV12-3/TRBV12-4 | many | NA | TGTGCCAGCAGTTTAGGTACAGGGTCGGGTCAGCCCCAGCATTTT | CASSLGTGSGQPQHF
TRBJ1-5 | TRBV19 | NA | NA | TGTGCCAGTAGTATAAGGGGCGGACAGCCCCAGCATTTT | CASSIRGGQPQHF
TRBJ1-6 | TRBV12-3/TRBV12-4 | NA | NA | TGTGCCAGCAGTCCTCAATCGGCAGCCTATAATTCACCCCTCCACTTT | CASSPQSAAYNSPLHF
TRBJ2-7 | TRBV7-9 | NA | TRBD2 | TGTGCCAGCAGCTTAGCTAGCGGGAGCATCCACGAGCAGTACTTC | CASSLASGSIHEQYF
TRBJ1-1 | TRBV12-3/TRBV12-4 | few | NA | TGTGCCAGTACAGCTGTGAACACTGAAGCTTTCTTT | CASTAVNTEAFF
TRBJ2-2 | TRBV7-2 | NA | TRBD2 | TGTGCCACCACTAGCGGACACACCGGGGAGCTGTTTTTT | CATTSGHTGELFF
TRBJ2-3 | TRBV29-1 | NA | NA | TGCAGCGTTGAAGATGAAGATACAGATACGCAGTATTTT | CSVEDEDTDTQYF
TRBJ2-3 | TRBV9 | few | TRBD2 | TGTGCCAGCAGCGACCTAGCGGGGGACACAGATACGCAGTATTTT | CASSDLAGDTDTQYF
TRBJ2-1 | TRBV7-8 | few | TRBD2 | TGTGCCAGCAGCTTAGCGTTGGCGGGAGGGCCTCATGAGCAGTTCTTC | CASSLALAGGPHEQFF
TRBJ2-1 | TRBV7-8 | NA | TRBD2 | TGTGCCTCCCAGGCGAGCGGGAGGGCGTACAATGAGCAGTTCTTC | CASQASGRAYNEQFF
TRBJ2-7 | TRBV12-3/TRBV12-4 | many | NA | TGTGCCAGCAGTTTGTCAAACTCCTACGAGCAGTACTTC | CASSLSNSYEQYF
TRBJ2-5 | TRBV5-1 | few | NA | TGCGCCAGCAGCCCGCTGCCCCGGGAGACCCAGTACTTC | CASSPLPRETQYF
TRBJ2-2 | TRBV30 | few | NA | TGTGCCTGGAGTCAACTTAACACCGGGGAGCTGTTTTTT | CAWSQLNTGELFF
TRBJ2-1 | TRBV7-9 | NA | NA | TGTGCCAGCACGGGGGACAACAATGAGCAGTTCTTC | CASTGDNNEQFF
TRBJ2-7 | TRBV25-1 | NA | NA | TGTGCCAGCGGTAAAGGTTTGGACGAGCAGTACTTC | CASGKGLDEQYF
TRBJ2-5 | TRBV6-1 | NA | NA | TGTGCCAGCAGTGAAATACAGGCGGACGGAAGGGTAAAAGAGACCCAGTACTTC | CASSEIQADGRVKETQYF
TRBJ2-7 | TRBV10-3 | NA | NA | TGTGCCATCAGTGAGTCGATGACCTACGAGCAGTACTTC | CAISESMTYEQYF